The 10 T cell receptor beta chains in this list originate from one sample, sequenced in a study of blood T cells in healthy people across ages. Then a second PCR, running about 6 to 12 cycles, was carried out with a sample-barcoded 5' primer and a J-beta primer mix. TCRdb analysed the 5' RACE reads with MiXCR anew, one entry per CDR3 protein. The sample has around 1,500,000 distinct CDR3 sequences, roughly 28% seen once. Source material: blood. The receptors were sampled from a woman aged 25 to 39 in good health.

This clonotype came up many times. CDR3 sequence: CAWRVAGVPSYEQYF. The CDR3 DNA is TGTGCCTGGAGGGTAGCGGGAGTTCCCTCCTACGAGCAGTACTTC. This chain connects TRBV30 to TRBJ2-7; 9 bases are a match to TRBD2. Losses at the gene ends were 3 bases for V and 0 bases for J; bases not matched to a gene: 6. The CDR3 runs 15 residues. Germline CDR1 reads GTSNPN; CDR2 reads SVGIG (reference sequence).

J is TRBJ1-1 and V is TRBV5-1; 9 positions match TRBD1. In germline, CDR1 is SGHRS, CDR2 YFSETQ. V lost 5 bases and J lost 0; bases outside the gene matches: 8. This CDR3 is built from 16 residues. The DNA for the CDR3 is TGCGCCAGCAGACATGACAGGGGGTCGATGAACACTGAAGCTTTCTTT. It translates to CASRHDRGSMNTEAFF.

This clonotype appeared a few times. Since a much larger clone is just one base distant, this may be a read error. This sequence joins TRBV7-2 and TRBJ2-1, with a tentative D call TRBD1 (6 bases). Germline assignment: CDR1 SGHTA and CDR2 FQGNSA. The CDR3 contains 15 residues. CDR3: CACSFRGQPYNEQFF. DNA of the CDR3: TGTGCCTGCAGCTTCCGGGGACAACCTTACAATGAGCAGTTCTTC.

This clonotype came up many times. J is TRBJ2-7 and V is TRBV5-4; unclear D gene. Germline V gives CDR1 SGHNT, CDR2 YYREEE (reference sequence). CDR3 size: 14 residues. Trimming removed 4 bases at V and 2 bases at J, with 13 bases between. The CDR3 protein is CASSARDNTYEQYF. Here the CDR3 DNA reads TGTGCCAGCAGCGCTCGAGATAACACCTACGAGCAGTACTTC.

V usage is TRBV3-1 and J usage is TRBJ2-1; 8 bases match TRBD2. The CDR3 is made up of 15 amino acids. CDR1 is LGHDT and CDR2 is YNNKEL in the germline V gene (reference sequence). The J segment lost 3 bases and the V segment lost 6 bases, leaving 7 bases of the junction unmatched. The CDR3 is CASSFGGALYNEQFF. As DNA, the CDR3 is TGTGCCAGCAGTTTCGGGGGGGCCCTCTACAATGAGCAGTTCTTC.

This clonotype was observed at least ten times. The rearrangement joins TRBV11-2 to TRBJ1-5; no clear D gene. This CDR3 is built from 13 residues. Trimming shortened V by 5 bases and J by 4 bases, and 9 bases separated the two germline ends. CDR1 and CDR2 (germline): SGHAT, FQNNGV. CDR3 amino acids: CASSLELNQPQHF. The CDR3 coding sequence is TGTGCCAGCAGCCTGGAGTTGAATCAGCCCCAGCATTTT.

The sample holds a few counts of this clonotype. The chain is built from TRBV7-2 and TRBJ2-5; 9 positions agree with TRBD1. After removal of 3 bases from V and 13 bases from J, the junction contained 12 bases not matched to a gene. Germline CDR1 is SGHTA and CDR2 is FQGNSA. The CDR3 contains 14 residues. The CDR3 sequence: CASSFARPGQGTYF. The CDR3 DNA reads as TGTGCCAGCAGCTTTGCACGCCCGGGACAGGGCACGTACTTC.

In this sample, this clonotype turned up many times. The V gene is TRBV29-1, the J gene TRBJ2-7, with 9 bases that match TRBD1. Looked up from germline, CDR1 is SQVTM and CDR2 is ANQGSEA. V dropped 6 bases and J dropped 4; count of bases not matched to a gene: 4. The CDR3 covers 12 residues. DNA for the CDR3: TGCAGCGTGGCGGGGACAGGGTACGAGCAGTACTTC. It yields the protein CSVAGTGYEQYF.

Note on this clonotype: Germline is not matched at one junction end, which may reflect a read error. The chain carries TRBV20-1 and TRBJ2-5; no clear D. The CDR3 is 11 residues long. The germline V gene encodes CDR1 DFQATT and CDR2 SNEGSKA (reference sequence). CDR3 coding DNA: TGCAGTGCTGCCTCTCAAGAGGCCCAGTACTTC. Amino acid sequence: CSAASQEAQYF.

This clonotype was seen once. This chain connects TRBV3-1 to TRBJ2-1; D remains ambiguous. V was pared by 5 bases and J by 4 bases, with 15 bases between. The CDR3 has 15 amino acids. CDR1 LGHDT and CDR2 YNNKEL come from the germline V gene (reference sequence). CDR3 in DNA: TGTGCCAGCAGCGCGCCCCTGCGGAGATACAATGAGCAGTTCTTC. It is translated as CASSAPLRRYNEQFF.